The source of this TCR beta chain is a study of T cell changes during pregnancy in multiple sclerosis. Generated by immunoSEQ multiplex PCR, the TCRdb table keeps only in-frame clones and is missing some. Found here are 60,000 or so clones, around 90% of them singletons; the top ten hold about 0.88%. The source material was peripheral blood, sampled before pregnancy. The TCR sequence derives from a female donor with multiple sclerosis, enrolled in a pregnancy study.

The CDR3 DNA reads as TGTGCCAGTAGTACCTCCGACGGGTACGAGCAGTACTTC. It encodes CASSTSDGYEQYF. This chain connects TRBV19 to TRBJ2-7; no firm D call. Germline CDR1 is LNHDA and CDR2 is SQIVND (reference sequence). V was cut by 4 bases and J by 4 bases, with 11 bases left in between. This CDR3 is built from 13 residues.